The source of this T cell receptor (beta chain) is a study of cytomegalovirus exposure and HLA in healthy donors. Whole-study findings and limits: Later analysis identified a missense DCLRE1C variant that was linked to TCR beta V- and J-gene trimming. Reports indicate that TCR beta sequences accurately predicted the HLA-A and HLA-B alleles of most subjects. The only immune exposure information that was available was CMV serostatus.

60 Vbeta and 13 Jbeta primers were used in PCR. Measured with immunoSEQ multiplex PCR; TCRdb has only the in-frame clones, and not every one. The sample gives 130,000 to 150,000 clones, roughly 80% of which show up once; approximately 8.3% is in the top ten. Comments on this clone: Antigen unknown.

The sequencing sample was made of PBMCs. The receptor was isolated from a woman aged 45-59 years in good health and CMV-seropositive.

This CDR3 reads CASSKPGQVLGYTF. CDR3 sequence (DNA): TGTGCCAGTAGTAAGCCGGGACAGGTTCTCGGCTACACCTTC. This chain links TRBV19 with TRBJ1-2, with 8 positions matching TRBD1. Unmatched junction bases numbered 9, after V lost 4 bases and J lost 8 bases. CDR3 length: 14 residues. CDR1 LNHDA and CDR2 SQIVND come from the germline V gene (reference sequence). The full variable domain, rest sourced from reference TRBV19 and TRBJ1-2, is DGGITQSPKYLFRKEGQNVTLSCEQNLNHDAMYWYRQDPGQGLRLIYYSQIVNDFQKGDIAEGYSVSREKKESFPLTVTSAQKNPTAFYLCASSKPGQVLGYTFGSGTRLTVV.